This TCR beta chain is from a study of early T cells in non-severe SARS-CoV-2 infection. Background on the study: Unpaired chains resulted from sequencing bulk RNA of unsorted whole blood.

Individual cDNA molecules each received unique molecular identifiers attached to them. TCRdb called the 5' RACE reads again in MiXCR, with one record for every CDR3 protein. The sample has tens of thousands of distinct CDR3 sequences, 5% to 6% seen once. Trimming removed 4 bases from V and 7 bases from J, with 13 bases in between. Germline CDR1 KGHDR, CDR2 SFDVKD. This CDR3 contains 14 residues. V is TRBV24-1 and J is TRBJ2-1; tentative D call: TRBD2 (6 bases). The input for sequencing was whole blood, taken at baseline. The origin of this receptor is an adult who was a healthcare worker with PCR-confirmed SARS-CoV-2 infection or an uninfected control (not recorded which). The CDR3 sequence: CATSDAGMRNEQFF. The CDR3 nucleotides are TGTGCCACCAGTGACGCGGGGATGCGAAATGAGCAGTTCTTC.